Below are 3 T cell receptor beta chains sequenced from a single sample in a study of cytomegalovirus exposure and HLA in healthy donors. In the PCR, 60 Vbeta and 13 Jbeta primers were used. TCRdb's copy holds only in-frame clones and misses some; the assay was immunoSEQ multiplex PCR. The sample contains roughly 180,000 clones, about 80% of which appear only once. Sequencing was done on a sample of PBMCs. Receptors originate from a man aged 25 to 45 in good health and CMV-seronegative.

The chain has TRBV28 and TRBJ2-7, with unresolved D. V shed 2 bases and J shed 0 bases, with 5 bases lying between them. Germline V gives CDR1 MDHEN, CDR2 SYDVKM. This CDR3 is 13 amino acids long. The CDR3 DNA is TGTGCCAGCAGTTTAACAGTCTCCTACGAGCAGTACTTC. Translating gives CASSLTVSYEQYF.

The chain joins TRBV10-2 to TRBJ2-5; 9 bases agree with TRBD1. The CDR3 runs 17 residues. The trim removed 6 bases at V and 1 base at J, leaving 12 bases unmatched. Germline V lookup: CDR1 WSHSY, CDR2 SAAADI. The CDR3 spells CASRASGGQGFQETQYF. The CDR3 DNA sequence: TGCGCCAGCAGAGCTTCGGGGGGACAGGGTTTCCAAGAGACCCAGTACTTC.

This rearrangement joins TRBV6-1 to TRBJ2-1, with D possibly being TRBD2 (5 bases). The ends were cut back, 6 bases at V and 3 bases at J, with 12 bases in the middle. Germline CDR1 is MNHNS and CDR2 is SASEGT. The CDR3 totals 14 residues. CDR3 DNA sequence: TGTGCCAGCAGGAGCGGAGACCGCTACAATGAGCAGTTCTTC. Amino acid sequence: CASRSGDRYNEQFF.